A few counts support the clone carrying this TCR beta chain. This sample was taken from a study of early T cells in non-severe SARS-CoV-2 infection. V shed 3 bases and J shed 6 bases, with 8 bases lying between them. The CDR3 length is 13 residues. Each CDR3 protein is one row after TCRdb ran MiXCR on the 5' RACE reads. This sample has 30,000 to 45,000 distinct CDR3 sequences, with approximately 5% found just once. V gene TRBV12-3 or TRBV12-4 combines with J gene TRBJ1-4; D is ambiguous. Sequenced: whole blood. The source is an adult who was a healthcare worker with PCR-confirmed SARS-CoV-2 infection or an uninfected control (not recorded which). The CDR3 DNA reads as TGTGCCAGCAGTTTGTGGATGTATGAAAAACTGTTTTTT. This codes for CASSLWMYEKLFF.